Listed below are T cell receptor beta chains from one sample, sequenced in a study of blood T cell repertoires in COVID-19. Repertoires were generated with immunoSEQ multiplex PCR, while TCRdb's copy carries only in-frame clones and drops some. The repertoire holds 97,000 or so clones, 82% seen once, with approximately 18% in the top ten. The sample was peripheral blood. The receptors here all came from a man older than 75 with acute or convalescent COVID-19. Each CDR3 is given with its conserved first and last residue. The D gene is left open where the match is weak. Clone size appears in some rows only: once, few, many, or a class for an expanded clone.

cdr3_nt cdr3_aa clone_size v_call d_call j_call
TGCGCCAGCGGGACAGGGGGTACCGGGGAGCTGTTTTTT CASGTGGTGELFF - TRBV10-1 TRBD1 TRBJ2-2
TGTGCCAGCACCCACGACAGGGCTAGCGGGCGACAAGAGACCCAGTACTTC CASTHDRASGRQETQYF - TRBV28 - TRBJ2-5
TGTGCCAGCAGCTCCCAGGCCCTTGGCTACACCTTC CASSSQALGYTF - TRBV7-9 - TRBJ1-2
TGTGCCAGCAGTAGCGGGGCGCGTTGGACTGAAGCTTTCTTT CASSSGARWTEAFF few TRBV27 - TRBJ1-1
TGTGCCATCAGTGAGGGGGACTGGATCTACAATGAGCAGTTCTTC CAISEGDWIYNEQFF - TRBV10-3 - TRBJ2-1
TGCGCCAGCAGCCGAGCGGGACTAGCGATTACTTACAATGAGCAGTTCTTC CASSRAGLAITYNEQFF - TRBV4-1 TRBD2 TRBJ2-1
TGCGCCAGCAGCTCCGGTCTAGCGGGGACCTACGAGCAGTACTTC CASSSGLAGTYEQYF - TRBV5-1 TRBD2 TRBJ2-7
TGTGCCAGCAGTCCCATGGGGGGGAATAGGGAAAAACTGTTTTTT CASSPMGGNREKLFF few TRBV28 - TRBJ1-4
TGTGCCAGCAGCTCTCCGGGACAGGGCCGGTACACCTTC CASSSPGQGRYTF - TRBV6-5 TRBD1 TRBJ1-2
TGTGCCAGCACCCGGGACTTAAACAATGAGCAGTTCTTC CASTRDLNNEQFF - TRBV12-3/TRBV12-4 - TRBJ2-1
TGTGCCACCAGCCGGACTAGCGGAAACACCGGGGAGCTGTTTTTT CATSRTSGNTGELFF few TRBV24-1 TRBD2 TRBJ2-2
TGTGCCAGCAGCTTGGTTAGCAATGAGCAGTTCTTC CASSLVSNEQFF - TRBV5-6 - TRBJ2-1
TGTGCCAGAGGGGGCAATGAGCAGTTCTTC CARGGNEQFF - TRBV2 - TRBJ2-1
TGTGCCAGCAGCTTAGTAGGGCGGGCGAGCTCTGGAAACACCATATATTTT CASSLVGRASSGNTIYF - TRBV11-2 - TRBJ1-3
TGCGCCAGCAGCCTGGCCCCGGGACAGCTGCCAGCCTCTGGGGCCAACGTCCTGACTTTC CASSLAPGQLPASGANVLTF - TRBV5-1 TRBD1 TRBJ2-6
TGTGCCAGCAGCGCCGGACAGGGGGGCCCTAGCACAGATACGCAGTATTTT CASSAGQGGPSTDTQYF - TRBV11-2 TRBD1 TRBJ2-3
TGTGCCTGGAGTGTACAGGGTGCGACTGAAGCTTTCTTT CAWSVQGATEAFF - TRBV30 - TRBJ1-1
TGTGCCAGCAGTGACAGTATCCTCTCTGGGGCCAACGTCCTGACTTTC CASSDSILSGANVLTF - TRBV2 - TRBJ2-6
TGCAGCGTCACGGACAGAAGAATGAACACTGAAGCTTTCTTT CSVTDRRMNTEAFF few TRBV29-1 - TRBJ1-1
TGTGCCAGCAGCAAAGTAGTCAGGGAAACTGGGGCCAACGTCCTGACTTTC CASSKVVRETGANVLTF - TRBV21-1 - TRBJ2-6
TGTGCCTTTCCTTTCTCAGGGGGGAATGGCTACACCTTC CAFPFSGGNGYTF - TRBV30 TRBD1 TRBJ1-2
TGTGCCTGGAGTGTAGTTAAGTGGGGGCCGAACACCGGGGAGCTGTTTTTT CAWSVVKWGPNTGELFF - TRBV30 - TRBJ2-2